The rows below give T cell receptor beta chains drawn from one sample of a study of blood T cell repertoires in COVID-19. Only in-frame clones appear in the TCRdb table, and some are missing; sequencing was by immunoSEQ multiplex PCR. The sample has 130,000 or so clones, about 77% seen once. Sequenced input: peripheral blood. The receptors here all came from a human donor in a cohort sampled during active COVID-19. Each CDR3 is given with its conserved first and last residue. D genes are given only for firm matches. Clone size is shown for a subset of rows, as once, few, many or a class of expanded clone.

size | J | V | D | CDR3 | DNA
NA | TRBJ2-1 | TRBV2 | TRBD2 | CASKAGGSYNEQFF | TGTGCCAGCAAGGCGGGGGGGTCCTACAATGAGCAGTTCTTC
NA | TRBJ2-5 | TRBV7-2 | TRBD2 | CASSSGLESSGFQETQYF | TGTGCCAGCAGCTCGGGTCTTGAATCTAGCGGGTTCCAAGAGACCCAGTACTTC
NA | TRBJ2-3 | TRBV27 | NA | CASSSHTDTQYF | TGTGCCAGCAGTTCCCACACAGATACGCAGTATTTT
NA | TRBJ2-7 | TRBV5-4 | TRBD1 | CASSSIRQGPAYEQYF | TGTGCCAGCAGCTCAATTCGACAGGGGCCTGCCTACGAGCAGTACTTC
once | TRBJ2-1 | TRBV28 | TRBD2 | CASGGTSGGSGSYNEQFF | TGTGCCAGCGGCGGGACTAGCGGGGGGTCCGGGTCCTACAATGAGCAGTTCTTC
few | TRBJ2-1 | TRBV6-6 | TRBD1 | CASTPRDRVYNEQFF | TGTGCCAGCACCCCCCGGGACAGGGTATACAATGAGCAGTTCTTC
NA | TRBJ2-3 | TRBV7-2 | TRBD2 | CASRLSGSKGGTQYF | TGTGCCAGCAGACTTAGCGGGAGTAAGGGAGGTACGCAGTATTTT
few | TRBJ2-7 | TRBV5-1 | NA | CASSLVSGTYEQYF | TGCGCCAGCAGCTTGGTCAGCGGAACCTACGAGCAGTACTTC
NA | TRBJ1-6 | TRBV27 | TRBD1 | CASTQSGTAPVRSPLHF | TGTGCCAGCACCCAATCCGGGACAGCACCCGTGAGGTCACCCCTCCACTTT
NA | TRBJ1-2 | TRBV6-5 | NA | CASSYQTGHGYTF | TGTGCCAGCAGTTATCAGACAGGACATGGCTACACCTTC
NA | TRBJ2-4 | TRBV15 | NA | CATSRAGPGDIQYF | TGTGCCACCAGCAGAGCTGGACCCGGGGACATTCAGTACTTC
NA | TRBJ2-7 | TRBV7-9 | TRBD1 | CASSFRDRAYEQYF | TGTGCCAGCAGCTTCCGGGACAGGGCGTACGAGCAGTACTTC
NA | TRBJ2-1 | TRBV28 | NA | CASSGQRGYNEQFF | TGTGCCAGCAGTGGACAAAGGGGGTACAATGAGCAGTTCTTC
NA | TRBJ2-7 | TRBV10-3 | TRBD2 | CAMRRGVDYEQYF | TGTGCCATGAGGCGGGGGGTGGACTACGAGCAGTACTTC
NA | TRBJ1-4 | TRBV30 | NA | CAWSDGQAGEKLFF | TGTGCCTGGAGTGACGGACAAGCAGGTGAAAAACTGTTTTTT
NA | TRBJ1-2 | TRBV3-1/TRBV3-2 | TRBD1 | CASSIPGQHYGYTF | TGTGCCAGCAGCATACCGGGACAGCACTATGGCTACACCTTC
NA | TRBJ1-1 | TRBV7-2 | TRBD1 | CASRVPGTGLTEAFF | TGTGCCAGCAGAGTCCCCGGGACAGGGCTCACTGAAGCTTTCTTT
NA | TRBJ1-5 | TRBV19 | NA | CASSIVEQQNQPQHF | TGTGCCAGTAGTATCGTGGAACAGCAGAATCAGCCCCAGCATTTT
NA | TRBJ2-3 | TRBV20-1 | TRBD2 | CSASGYGVGDYTPADTQYF | TGCAGTGCTAGTGGGTATGGTGTTGGGGACTATACCCCCGCCGATACGCAGTATTTT
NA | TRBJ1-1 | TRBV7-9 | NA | CASSPTGHWNTEAFF | TGTGCCAGCAGCCCGACGGGACACTGGAACACTGAAGCTTTCTTT
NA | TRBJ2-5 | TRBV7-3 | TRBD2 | CASSLGVAGVETQYF | TGTGCCAGCAGCTTAGGGGTAGCGGGAGTGGAGACCCAGTACTTC
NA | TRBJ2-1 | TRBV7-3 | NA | CASSLNLGLGEQFF | TGTGCCAGCAGCTTAAATCTGGGGCTGGGGGAGCAGTTCTTC
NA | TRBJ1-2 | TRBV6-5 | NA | CASNSGYGYTF | TGTGCCAGCAACAGTGGCTATGGCTACACCTTC
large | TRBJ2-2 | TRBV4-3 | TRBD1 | CASSQDLRTGHTGELFF | TGCGCCAGCAGCCAAGACCTCCGGACAGGCCACACCGGGGAGCTGTTTTTT